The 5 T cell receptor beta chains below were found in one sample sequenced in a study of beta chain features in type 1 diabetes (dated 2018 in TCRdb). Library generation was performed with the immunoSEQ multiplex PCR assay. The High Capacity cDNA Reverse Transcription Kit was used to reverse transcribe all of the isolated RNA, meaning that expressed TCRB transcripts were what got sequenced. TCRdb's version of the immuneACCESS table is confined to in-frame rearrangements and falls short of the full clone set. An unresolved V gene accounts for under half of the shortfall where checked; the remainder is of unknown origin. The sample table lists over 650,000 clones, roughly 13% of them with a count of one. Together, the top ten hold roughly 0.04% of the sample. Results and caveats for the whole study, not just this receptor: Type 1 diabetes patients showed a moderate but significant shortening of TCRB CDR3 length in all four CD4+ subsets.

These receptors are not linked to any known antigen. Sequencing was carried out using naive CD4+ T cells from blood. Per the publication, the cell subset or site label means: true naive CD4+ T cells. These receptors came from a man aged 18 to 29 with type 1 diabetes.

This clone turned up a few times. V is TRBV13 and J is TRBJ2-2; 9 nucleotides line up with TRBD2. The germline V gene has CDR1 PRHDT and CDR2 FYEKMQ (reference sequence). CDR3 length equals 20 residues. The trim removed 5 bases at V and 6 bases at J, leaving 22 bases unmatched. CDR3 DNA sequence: TGTGCCAGCAGCCCGGAGGGGCTAGCGGGACCGGCAAGAGGAGCCGGGGAGCTGTTTTTT. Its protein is CASSPEGLAGPARGAGELFF.

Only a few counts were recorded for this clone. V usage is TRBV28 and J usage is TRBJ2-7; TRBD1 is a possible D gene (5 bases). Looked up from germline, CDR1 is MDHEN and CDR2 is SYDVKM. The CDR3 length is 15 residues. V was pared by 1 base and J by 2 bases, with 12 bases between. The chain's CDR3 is CASSLLVQGTYEQYF. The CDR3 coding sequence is TGTGCCAGCAGTTTATTGGTTCAGGGAACCTACGAGCAGTACTTC.

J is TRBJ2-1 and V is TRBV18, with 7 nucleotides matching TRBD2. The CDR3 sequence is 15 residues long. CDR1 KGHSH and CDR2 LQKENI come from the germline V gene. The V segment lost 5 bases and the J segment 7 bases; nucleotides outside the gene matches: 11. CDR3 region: CASSAGLPELNEQFF. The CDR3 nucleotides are TGTGCCAGCTCAGCGGGACTACCTGAGCTTAATGAGCAGTTCTTC.

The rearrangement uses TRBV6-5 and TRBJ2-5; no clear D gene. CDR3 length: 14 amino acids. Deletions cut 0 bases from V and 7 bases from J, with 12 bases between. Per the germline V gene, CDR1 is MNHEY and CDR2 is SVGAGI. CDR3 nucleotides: TGTGCCAGCAGTTACTCGGTAGGATTAGGGACCCAGTACTTC. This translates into CASSYSVGLGTQYF.

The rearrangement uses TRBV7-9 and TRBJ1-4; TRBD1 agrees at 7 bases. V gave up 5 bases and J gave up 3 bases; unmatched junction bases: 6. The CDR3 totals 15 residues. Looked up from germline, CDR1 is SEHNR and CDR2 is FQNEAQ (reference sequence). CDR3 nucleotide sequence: TGTGCCAGCAGCCAGGGACAGACTTCTAATGAAAAACTGTTTTTT. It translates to CASSQGQTSNEKLFF.